This TCR beta chain appears in the sequencing data of a study of blood T cell repertoires in COVID-19. Study-wide background: Sources were T cells, B-cell-depleted T cells, or PBMCs; the material itself was cDNA or gDNA.

Clones were read by immunoSEQ multiplex PCR, and TCRdb kept only the in-frame ones, dropping some. The profile shows about 58,000 clones, almost 95% of them singletons. After removal of 2 bases from V and 4 bases from J, the junction contained 8 bases not matched to a gene. CDR3 length equals 16 residues. Germline V gene data show CDR1 as LGHDT and CDR2 as YNNKEL (reference sequence). Sequenced material: peripheral blood. This sequence joins TRBV3-1 (or the pseudogene TRBV3-2) and TRBJ1-2; 9 bases match TRBD1. The TCR sequence derives from a man aged 50 to 60 with active COVID-19. CDR3 coding DNA: TGTGCCAGCAGCCAAATAGGGGACAGGGCCCTCTATGGCTACACCTTC. This gives the protein CASSQIGDRALYGYTF.